Sequencing of this T cell receptor (beta chain) was carried out in a study of cytomegalovirus exposure and HLA in healthy donors. Study results and limitations: Accurate predictions that matched the HLA-A and HLA-B alleles of most subjects were reportedly made from TCR beta sequences. Rarity held for most TCR sequences, but there were some public TCRs that occurred in many donors.

On this clone: Its antigen is not identified.

Both 60 Vbeta primers and 13 Jbeta primers went into the PCR. The table came from immunoSEQ multiplex PCR; TCRdb's copy has only in-frame clones and leaves some out. The sample has around 200,000 clones, under 85% seen once. This CDR3 contains 15 residues. CDR1 and CDR2 from the germline V gene are MNHNY and SVGAGI (reference sequence). The germline V and J ends were trimmed by 3 bases and 3 bases, with 14 bases remaining between them. This clonotype was sampled from a male donor in good health and CMV-seronegative. Material: PBMCs. The rearrangement joins TRBV6-6 to TRBJ1-1; maybe TRBD1 (5 bases). The CDR3 region has the DNA TGTGCCAGCAGTTATACGACAGACTGGTACACTGAAGCTTTCTTT. As protein: CASSYTTDWYTEAFF.